Presented here are 20 T cell receptor beta chains from one specimen sequenced in a study of shared clonotypes between healthy human individuals. Assay: immunoSEQ multiplex PCR; the TCRdb copy retains only in-frame clones and omits some. The sample records around 2.3 million clones, about 94% being singletons. The sequenced sample consisted of naive CD4+ T cells sorted from blood. Subset given: CD45RA+ positively selected. The receptors were gathered from a man aged 18 to 29 in good health.

The chain uses TRBV19 and TRBJ1-3, with D perhaps TRBD1 (6 bases). This CDR3 spans 14 amino acids. V lost 7 bases and J lost 2, with 12 bases in between. Germline-derived CDR1 and CDR2 are LNHDA and SQIVND (reference sequence). DNA for the CDR3: TGTGCCAGTAATGAACAGGGAGCTGGAAACACCATATATTTT. It translates to CASNEQGAGNTIYF.

Details on this clone: The sample carries other DNA sequences with the same CDR3. The V and J genes are TRBV6-1 and TRBJ2-7; 10 bases fit TRBD2. Germline CDR1 is MNHNS and CDR2 is SASEGT. The CDR3 sequence is 16 residues long. After removal of 3 bases from V and 2 bases from J, the junction contained 7 bases not matched to a gene. Here the CDR3 reads CASSERAGGSPYEQYF. Written as DNA, the CDR3 is TGTGCCAGCAGTGAGCGAGCGGGAGGGTCCCCCTACGAGCAGTACTTC.

CDR3 coding DNA: TGTGCCACCAGCAGAGGAACCAAAAACATTCAGTACTTC. It is translated as CATSRGTKNIQYF. V gene TRBV15 combines with J gene TRBJ2-4; D ambiguous. The V gene lost 1 base and the J gene lost 2 bases, with 3 bases spanning the gap. This CDR3 is 13 amino acids long. The germline CDR1 and CDR2 sequences are LNHNV and YYDKDF (reference sequence).

The V call is TRBV7-2, the J call TRBJ1-6; D may be TRBD1 (5 bases). In germline, CDR1 is SGHTA, CDR2 FQGNSA. V lost 5 bases and J 5 bases, leaving 10 bases between the germline ends. The CDR3 spans 14 residues. This CDR3 is CASSRGYNNSPLHF. The CDR3 DNA reads TGTGCCAGCAGCAGGGGATACAATAATTCACCCCTCCACTTT.

V usage is TRBV13 and J usage is TRBJ2-5; the match to TRBD1 covers 10 bases. Trimming took 2 bases from V and 5 from J; bases not matched to a gene: 11. The CDR3 is 17 amino acids. CDR1 and CDR2 (germline): PRHDT, FYEKMQ (reference sequence). The CDR3 nucleotides read TGTGCCAGCAGCTTATCCTTCCGGGACAGGGGCGGCGAGACCCAGTACTTC. This translates into CASSLSFRDRGGETQYF.

The rearrangement links TRBV5-1 to TRBJ2-7; TRBD1 matches at 10 bases. Germline lookup yields CDR1 SGHRS and CDR2 YFSETQ. The CDR3 covers 15 residues. The V segment lost 4 bases and the J segment 5 bases; nucleotides outside the gene matches: 9. CDR3 nucleotides: TGCGCCAGCAGCCCCCTCGGGACAGGGGTGAACGAGCAGTACTTC. Its translation: CASSPLGTGVNEQYF.

The chain carries TRBV6-6 and TRBJ2-7; 7 bases agree with TRBD1. Losses at the gene ends were 6 bases for V and 6 bases for J; bases not matched to a gene: 14. CDR1 MNHNY and CDR2 SVGAGI come from the germline V gene (reference sequence). The CDR3 runs 15 residues. CDR3: CASREPTGTYSEQYF. The CDR3 region has the DNA TGTGCCAGCAGAGAGCCGACAGGGACCTACTCCGAGCAGTACTTC.

This chain joins TRBV2 and TRBJ1-1, with 8 positions matching TRBD1. The CDR3 is 13 amino acids. The V and J ends lost 4 bases and 6 bases, in that order; junction bases with no gene match: 4. The germline V gene encodes CDR1 SNHLY and CDR2 FYNNEI. In DNA, the CDR3 is TGTGCCAGCAGTGGACAGGGGCGGGCTGAAGCTTTCTTT. Its protein product is CASSGQGRAEAFF.

The table lists this clone with a count of one. The chain carries TRBV6-5 and TRBJ1-2; a possible D gene is TRBD1 (5 bases). CDR1 and CDR2 (germline): MNHEY, SVGAGI. This CDR3 has 13 residues. V lost 0 bases to trimming and J lost 8 bases, with 10 bases between them. This CDR3 reads CASSYSRDGGYTF. The CDR3 coding sequence is TGTGCCAGCAGTTACTCGAGGGACGGAGGCTACACCTTC.

This clone was observed a single time. The chain recombines TRBV4-1 with TRBJ2-7; TRBD1 matches 8 bases. The CDR3 sequence is 21 residues long. The trim removed 3 bases at V and 2 bases at J, leaving 24 bases unmatched. Germline loops: CDR1 MGHRA, CDR2 YSYEKL. In DNA form, the CDR3 reads TGCGCCAGCAGCCAGGCCGTCGGCGACAGGGGCACCGTCGGGAATCCCTACGAGCAGTACTTC. Protein: CASSQAVGDRGTVGNPYEQYF.

The chain recombines TRBV5-1 with TRBJ2-7, with TRBD1 identical over 7 bases. CDR1 and CDR2 (germline): SGHRS, YFSETQ. After removal of 0 bases from V and 3 bases from J, the junction contained 9 bases not matched to a gene. CDR3 size: 16 residues. The DNA for the CDR3 is TGCGCCAGCAGCTTGGGCCCCCGACAGGGCTACTACGAGCAGTACTTC. The encoded protein is CASSLGPRQGYYEQYF.

Comments on this clone: Additional DNA sequences in this sample encode the identical CDR3. The V gene is TRBV5-1, the J gene TRBJ2-2, with 10 bases identical to TRBD1. The germline V gene has CDR1 SGHRS and CDR2 YFSETQ. The length of the CDR3 is 15 residues. Unmatched junction bases numbered 4, after V lost 3 bases and J lost 5 bases. The CDR3 coding sequence is TGCGCCAGCAGCTCCGGGACAGGGGATACCGGGGAGCTGTTTTTT. Amino acid sequence: CASSSGTGDTGELFF. Complete variable domain (other parts from reference TRBV5-1 and TRBJ2-2): KAGVTQTPRYLIKTRGQQVTLSCSPISGHRSVSWYQQTPGQGLQFLFEYFSETQRNKGNFPGRFSGRQFSNSRSEMNVSTLELGDSALYLCASSSGTGDTGELFFGEGSRLTVL.

This rearrangement joins TRBV7-8 to TRBJ2-1, with 7 bases fitting TRBD1. CDR1 and CDR2 from the germline V gene are SGHVS and FQNEAQ. Trimming removed 3 bases from V and 7 bases from J; junction bases left unmatched: 12. The CDR3 consists of 16 residues. In nucleotides, the CDR3 is TGTGCCAGCAGCTTGAGGCTCGACCTACAGGGGAATGAGCAGTTCTTC. Its protein product is CASSLRLDLQGNEQFF. The full variable domain, rest sourced from reference TRBV7-8 and TRBJ2-1, is GAGVSQSPRYKVAKRGQDVALRCDPISGHVSLFWYQQALGQGPEFLTYFQNEAQLDKSGLPSDRFFAERPEGSVSTLKIQRTQQEDSAVYLCASSLRLDLQGNEQFFGPGTRLTVL.

The chain employs TRBV6-5 and TRBJ1-4; D remains unclear. Germline CDR1 reads MNHEY; CDR2 reads SVGAGI. The CDR3 contains 15 residues. Trimming shortened V by 6 bases and J by 0 bases, and 11 bases separated the two germline ends. The CDR3 coding sequence is TGTGCCAGCAGACCCCAACCTGCAACTAATGAAAAACTGTTTTTT. Protein: CASRPQPATNEKLFF.

The CDR3 loop reads CASSLAPDIFYEQYF. DNA for the CDR3: TGTGCCAGCAGCTTAGCGCCGGACATTTTCTACGAGCAGTACTTC. V gene TRBV7-8 combines with J gene TRBJ2-7; TRBD1 is a possible D gene (5 bases). V gave up 0 bases and J gave up 3 bases, with 12 bases separating them. Germline V gives CDR1 SGHVS, CDR2 FQNEAQ. This CDR3 spans 15 amino acids.

This clone was counted between two and nine times. V is TRBV10-3 and J is TRBJ1-5; no clear D. The CDR3 covers 12 residues. Germline CDR1 reads ENHRY; CDR2 reads SYGVKD. Deletions cut 2 bases from V and 7 bases from J, with 6 bases between. CDR3 in amino acids: CAISEAEQPQHF. The CDR3 region has the DNA TGTGCCATCAGTGAGGCGGAACAGCCCCAGCATTTT.

Regarding this clone: Other DNA sequences of this sample code for an identical CDR3. The chain combines TRBV5-4 with TRBJ2-5; the match to TRBD2 covers 11 bases. V dropped 4 bases and J dropped 1; count of bases not matched to a gene: 3. CDR1 and CDR2 from the germline V gene are SGHNT and YYREEE (reference sequence). There are 15 residues in the CDR3. The CDR3 sequence: CASSLTSGSQETQYF. The CDR3 DNA is TGTGCCAGCAGCCTAACTAGCGGGAGCCAAGAGACCCAGTACTTC.

The V and J genes are TRBV5-1 and TRBJ2-7, with D possibly being TRBD1 or TRBD2 (5 bases each). V was shortened by 1 base and J by 7 bases, with 15 bases between the two germline ends. Germline assignment: CDR1 SGHRS and CDR2 YFSETQ. This CDR3 spans 14 amino acids. CDR3 protein: CASSLTGGPREQYF. In DNA, the CDR3 is TGCGCCAGCAGCTTGACAGGAGGCCCTAGGGAGCAGTACTTC. The variable domain in full, completed from reference TRBV5-1 and TRBJ2-7, reads KAGVTQTPRYLIKTRGQQVTLSCSPISGHRSVSWYQQTPGQGLQFLFEYFSETQRNKGNFPGRFSGRQFSNSRSEMNVSTLELGDSALYLCASSLTGGPREQYFGPGTRLTVT.

On this clone itself: The same CDR3 arises from other DNA sequences in this sample as well. J is TRBJ1-1 and V is TRBV5-1; 7 positions agree with TRBD1. With 4 bases clipped from V and 5 bases from J, the junction kept 8 bases outside the gene matches. The CDR3 length is 14 residues. Germline V gene lookup returns CDR1 SGHRS and CDR2 YFSETQ. CDR3 DNA: TGCGCCAGCAGCCCCGGGACAGCAAATACTGAAGCTTTCTTT. Translation: CASSPGTANTEAFF.

Regarding this clone: The germline gene is not matched at one end of the junction; a read error may be the cause. CDR3 in DNA: TGCGCCAGCAGCCGTAACTCGGTAGTGACTACTGAAAAACTGTTTTTT. Translated: CASSRNSVVTTEKLFF. The chain uses TRBV4-3 and TRBJ1-4; D is uncertain. Germline V gives CDR1 LGHNA, CDR2 YSLEER. The CDR3 has 16 amino acids.